A selection of T cell receptor beta chains follows, all from one sample in a study of blood T cell repertoires in COVID-19. The method was immunoSEQ multiplex PCR; TCRdb's version includes in-frame clones alone and lacks a portion of them. The table includes a few hundred thousand clones, approximately 88% detected once. The sample taken for sequencing was peripheral blood. Receptors originate from a woman aged 25 to 45 who had recovered from COVID-19. The CDR3 runs from the conserved cysteine through the conserved F or W. A D gene is named only where the DNA matches it firmly. For some rows the clone size is stated as once, few or many, or as a class when expanded; others skip it.

V: TRBV15
D: NA
size: once
J: TRBJ2-1
CDR3: CATSRVKVGRQFF
DNA: TGTGCCACCAGCAGAGTTAAGGTGGGCAGACAGTTCTTC

V: TRBV7-2
D: TRBD2
size: NA
J: TRBJ2-1
CDR3: CASSLGRGGIYNEQFF
DNA: TGTGCCAGCAGCTTAGGGCGGGGGGGCATATACAATGAGCAGTTCTTC

V: TRBV10-3
D: TRBD1
size: NA
J: TRBJ1-2
CDR3: CAISPLTGEYGYTF
DNA: TGTGCCATCAGTCCCCTGACAGGGGAGTATGGCTACACCTTC

V: TRBV7-8
D: NA
size: NA
J: TRBJ2-5
CDR3: CASSLGQQETQYF
DNA: TGTGCCAGCAGCTTAGGACAACAAGAGACCCAGTACTTC

V: TRBV3-1/TRBV3-2
D: NA
size: NA
J: TRBJ2-5
CDR3: CASSHTGSKETQYF
DNA: TGTGCCAGCAGCCATACGGGAAGTAAAGAGACCCAGTACTTC

V: TRBV19
D: TRBD1
size: NA
J: TRBJ2-3
CDR3: CASSIGDRVTDTQYF
DNA: TGTGCCAGTAGTATAGGGGACAGGGTCACAGATACGCAGTATTTT

V: TRBV10-3
D: NA
size: once
J: TRBJ2-7
CDR3: CAISGTSNSEQYF
DNA: TGTGCCATCAGTGGGACATCTAACTCCGAGCAGTACTTC

V: TRBV28
D: NA
size: NA
J: TRBJ2-2
CDR3: CASSLQGETGELFF
DNA: TGTGCCAGCAGTCTACAGGGAGAGACCGGGGAGCTGTTTTTT

V: TRBV19
D: NA
size: NA
J: TRBJ2-3
CDR3: CASSFAGSTDTQYF
DNA: TGTGCCAGTAGTTTCGCGGGAAGCACAGATACGCAGTATTTT

V: TRBV5-1
D: TRBD1
size: NA
J: TRBJ2-2
CDR3: CASSFNGQGDGELFF
DNA: TGCGCCAGCAGCTTCAACGGACAGGGAGACGGGGAGCTGTTTTTT

V: TRBV5-8
D: TRBD1
size: NA
J: TRBJ2-2
CDR3: CASSSGQPSATGELFF
DNA: TGTGCCAGCAGCTCGGGACAGCCGTCGGCCACCGGGGAGCTGTTTTTT

V: TRBV9
D: NA
size: NA
J: TRBJ1-2
CDR3: CASSEQTGNYGYTF
DNA: TGTGCCAGCAGCGAACAAACAGGGAACTATGGCTACACCTTC

V: TRBV18
D: NA
size: NA
J: TRBJ1-1
CDR3: CASSLGGDYTEAFF
DNA: TGTGCCAGCTCCCTTGGGGGGGATTACACTGAAGCTTTCTTT

V: TRBV5-5
D: TRBD1
size: NA
J: TRBJ1-5
CDR3: CASSLQTGVFSNQPQHF
DNA: TGTGCCAGCAGCTTGCAAACAGGGGTCTTTAGCAATCAGCCCCAGCATTTT

V: TRBV27
D: NA
size: NA
J: TRBJ1-2
CDR3: CASWRVAYGYTF
DNA: TGTGCCAGCTGGAGGGTAGCCTATGGCTACACCTTC

V: TRBV6-6
D: TRBD1
size: NA
J: TRBJ1-3
CDR3: CASGGQGLSGNTIYF
DNA: TGTGCCAGCGGGGGACAGGGGCTCTCTGGAAACACCATATATTTT

V: TRBV7-8
D: TRBD2
size: NA
J: TRBJ2-3
CDR3: CASSQGLAGSSTDTQYF
DNA: TGTGCCAGCAGCCAGGGACTAGCGGGATCTAGCACAGATACGCAGTATTTT

V: TRBV19
D: NA
size: few
J: TRBJ2-3
CDR3: CASSISGTDTQYF
DNA: TGTGCCAGTAGTATTTCCGGCACAGATACGCAGTATTTT

V: TRBV19
D: TRBD1
size: NA
J: TRBJ2-3
CDR3: CASSIGPRDRLDTQYF
DNA: TGTGCCAGTAGTATAGGGCCTCGGGACAGGTTAGATACGCAGTATTTT

V: TRBV6-5
D: TRBD1
size: NA
J: TRBJ1-5
CDR3: CASRSRPGQGQPQHF
DNA: TGTGCCAGCAGATCACGACCGGGACAGGGCCAGCCCCAGCATTTT

V: TRBV27
D: NA
size: NA
J: TRBJ2-2
CDR3: CASSLLFPTGELFF
DNA: TGTGCCAGCAGTTTATTATTTCCCACCGGGGAGCTGTTTTTT

V: TRBV4-3
D: NA
size: NA
J: TRBJ1-4
CDR3: CASSQDLTNLATNEKLFF
DNA: TGCGCCAGCAGCCAAGACCTGACAAACCTGGCAACTAATGAAAAACTGTTTTTT

V: TRBV5-1
D: TRBD2
size: NA
J: TRBJ2-3
CDR3: CASSPPAGDSTDTQYF
DNA: TGCGCCAGCAGCCCCCCAGCGGGGGACTCCACAGATACGCAGTATTTT

V: TRBV9
D: TRBD1
size: NA
J: TRBJ2-3
CDR3: CASSVPGGASDTQYF
DNA: TGTGCCAGCAGCGTACCAGGGGGCGCATCAGATACGCAGTATTTT

V: TRBV4-2
D: TRBD1
size: NA
J: TRBJ2-5
CDR3: CASSQRVDRGQETQYF
DNA: TGTGCCAGCAGCCAGCGGGTAGACAGGGGGCAAGAGACCCAGTACTTC

V: TRBV3-1/TRBV3-2
D: NA
size: NA
J: TRBJ2-6
CDR3: CASSPLLGRESSGANVLTF
DNA: TGTGCCAGCAGCCCCCTCCTCGGCAGGGAAAGCTCTGGGGCCAACGTCCTGACTTTC

V: TRBV14
D: NA
size: NA
J: TRBJ2-1
CDR3: CASSQVNNEQFF
DNA: TGTGCCAGCAGCCAAGTCAACAATGAGCAGTTCTTC

V: TRBV28
D: NA
size: NA
J: TRBJ1-3
CDR3: CASSALSRSGNTIYF
DNA: TGTGCCAGCAGTGCCTTGAGTCGCTCTGGAAACACCATATATTTT

V: TRBV7-9
D: TRBD1
size: NA
J: TRBJ1-2
CDR3: CASSETGQPYGYTF
DNA: TGTGCCAGCAGCGAGACGGGACAGCCCTATGGCTACACCTTC

V: TRBV28
D: NA
size: NA
J: TRBJ1-2
CDR3: CASSFSSNYGYTF
DNA: TGTGCCAGCAGTTTTAGCTCTAACTATGGCTACACCTTC

V: TRBV29-1
D: NA
size: NA
J: TRBJ1-1
CDR3: CSGGGMRTEAFF
DNA: TGCAGCGGGGGAGGTATGCGGACTGAAGCTTTCTTT

V: TRBV9
D: NA
size: NA
J: TRBJ2-2
CDR3: CASSVSSGANTGELFF
DNA: TGTGCCAGCAGCGTGTCTTCAGGCGCGAACACCGGGGAGCTGTTTTTT

V: TRBV29-1
D: NA
size: few
J: TRBJ2-7
CDR3: CSVINQGLPYEQYF
DNA: TGCAGCGTCATAAACCAGGGGTTACCCTACGAGCAGTACTTC

V: TRBV28
D: NA
size: once
J: TRBJ2-5
CDR3: CASSLGQAHMTQYF
DNA: TGTGCCAGCAGTTTGGGACAAGCTCATATGACCCAGTACTTC

V: TRBV20-1
D: TRBD1
size: NA
J: TRBJ1-5
CDR3: CSARQGSRHF
DNA: TGCAGTGCCCGACAGGGGAGTCGGCATTTT

V: TRBV28
D: TRBD1
size: NA
J: TRBJ1-1
CDR3: CASSRTYTGGKDTEAFF
DNA: TGTGCCAGCAGTCGAACCTATACAGGGGGAAAGGACACTGAAGCTTTCTTT

V: TRBV19
D: NA
size: NA
J: TRBJ1-5
CDR3: CASSTLPGSNSNQPQHF
DNA: TGTGCCAGTAGTACCCTCCCCGGGAGTAATAGCAATCAGCCCCAGCATTTT

V: TRBV7-2
D: NA
size: few
J: TRBJ2-7
CDR3: CASSLSSQGGYEQYF
DNA: TGTGCCAGCAGCTTATCGTCACAGGGGGGGTACGAGCAGTACTTC

V: TRBV11-2
D: NA
size: NA
J: TRBJ1-6
CDR3: CASSRLSGYSPLHF
DNA: TGTGCCAGCAGCCGTTTGAGCGGTTATTCACCCCTCCACTTT

V: TRBV9
D: NA
size: NA
J: TRBJ2-7
CDR3: CASSVDPGHVRLYF
DNA: TGTGCCAGCAGCGTAGATCCCGGACATGTCAGGTTATACTTC

V: TRBV4-2
D: TRBD2
size: NA
J: TRBJ2-1
CDR3: CASSFMGLGENEQFF
DNA: TGTGCCAGCAGCTTTATGGGACTAGGGGAAAATGAGCAGTTCTTC

V: TRBV5-1
D: TRBD1
size: NA
J: TRBJ2-7
CDR3: CASSPDRDEQYF
DNA: TGCGCCAGCAGCCCGGACAGGGACGAGCAGTACTTC

V: TRBV5-1
D: NA
size: NA
J: TRBJ1-1
CDR3: CASSLVDSMNTEAFF
DNA: TGCGCCAGCAGCTTAGTGGACAGTATGAACACTGAAGCTTTCTTT

V: TRBV5-1
D: NA
size: NA
J: TRBJ1-2
CDR3: CASSLGLADHSGYTF
DNA: TGCGCCAGCAGCTTGGGTCTGGCTGACCACAGTGGCTACACCTTC

V: TRBV6-2/TRBV6-3
D: NA
size: NA
J: TRBJ1-6
CDR3: CASSYSTASYNSPLHF
DNA: TGTGCCAGCAGTTACTCGACAGCCTCCTATAATTCACCCCTCCACTTT

V: TRBV5-1
D: TRBD1
size: once
J: TRBJ1-1
CDR3: CATAPGQGAWTEAFF
DNA: TGCGCCACCGCTCCGGGACAGGGGGCTTGGACTGAAGCTTTCTTT

V: TRBV27
D: TRBD1
size: NA
J: TRBJ2-4
CDR3: CASSSGFGTGLKNIQYF
DNA: TGTGCCAGCAGTTCGGGGTTTGGGACAGGGCTAAAAAACATTCAGTACTTC

V: TRBV12-3/TRBV12-4
D: NA
size: NA
J: TRBJ1-4
CDR3: CASSRSTSGKLFF
DNA: TGTGCCAGCAGTCGAAGTACAAGCGGAAAACTGTTTTTT

V: TRBV5-1
D: TRBD1
size: once
J: TRBJ1-5
CDR3: CASSLGDRESGQPQHF
DNA: TGCGCCAGCAGCTTGGGAGACAGGGAAAGCGGTCAGCCCCAGCATTTT

V: TRBV5-6
D: TRBD1
size: NA
J: TRBJ2-2
CDR3: CASSYQGVRTGELFF
DNA: TGTGCCAGCAGCTACCAGGGGGTAAGGACCGGGGAGCTGTTTTTT